Following are 4 T cell receptor beta chains from one sample sequenced in a study of Graves' ophthalmopathy and Graves' hyperthyroidism. Beta-chain TCR CDR3 regions were amplified from RNA transcripts. First-round RT-PCR used HTBI primers; second-round multiplex PCR followed. TCRdb re-derived calls from the multiplex PCR reads in MiXCR, one entry per CDR3 protein. The profile shows hundreds of thousands of distinct CDR3 sequences, around a fifth of them singletons. The source material was peripheral blood. Source of these receptors: a woman between 50 and 59 years old with Graves' ophthalmopathy.

This clonotype has at least ten counts. The chain carries TRBV30 and TRBJ1-1, with 7 bases that match TRBD1. Germline lookup yields CDR1 GTSNPN and CDR2 SVGIG (reference sequence). The CDR3 runs to 12 residues. DNA of the CDR3: TGTGCTTCGACAGGGAGGTACACTGAAGCTTTCTTT. It is translated as CASTGRYTEAFF.

The chain joins TRBV5-1 to TRBJ1-2; D not resolved. V shed 0 bases and J shed 3 bases, with 12 bases lying between them. Germline V lookup: CDR1 SGHRS, CDR2 YFSETQ. The CDR3 consists of 15 residues. CDR3 DNA sequence: TGCGCCAGCAGCTTGGCCCCACAGCCGGACTATGGCTACACCTTC. This codes for CASSLAPQPDYGYTF. Using reference TRBV5-1 and TRBJ1-2 for the parts outside the CDR3, the full variable domain is KAGVTQTPRYLIKTRGQQVTLSCSPISGHRSVSWYQQTPGQGLQFLFEYFSETQRNKGNFPGRFSGRQFSNSRSEMNVSTLELGDSALYLCASSLAPQPDYGYTFGSGTRLTVV.

Only a few counts were recorded for this clonotype. The genes are TRBV18 and TRBJ1-3; no clear D gene. This CDR3 is 16 amino acids long. V dropped 3 bases and J dropped 0 bases, with 12 bases sitting between them. Per the germline V gene, CDR1 is KGHSH and CDR2 is LQKENI. CDR3 in amino acids: CASSPTDAGSGNTIYF. CDR3 DNA sequence: TGTGCCAGCTCACCGACGGACGCCGGCTCTGGAAACACCATATATTTT.

There are many counts of this clonotype. The chain recombines TRBV29-1 with TRBJ1-1; perhaps TRBD1 as D (6 bases). The germline V gene has CDR1 SQVTM and CDR2 ANQGSEA. The CDR3 is 15 residues long. The V end lost 4 bases, the J end lost 0 bases, and 15 bases lay between the germline ends. The CDR3 sequence is CSVGRAAGVNTEAFF. The CDR3 nucleotides are TGCAGCGTTGGGAGAGCTGCAGGGGTGAACACTGAAGCTTTCTTT.